The 20 T cell receptor beta chains below were found in one sample sequenced in a study of lymphopenia after photon versus proton radiotherapy. Sequenced by immunoSEQ multiplex PCR; TCRdb stores in-frame clones only, minus some. The sample has tens of thousands of clones; about 90% are singletons. The source material was peripheral blood, sampled from a patient treated with proton-based radiotherapy. The source of these receptors is a man at least 80 years old with esophageal cancer.

The J gene is TRBJ1-1, the V gene TRBV9, with 9 bases that match TRBD1. The CDR3 runs to 12 residues. Germline CDR1 SGDLS, CDR2 YYNGEE. V was clipped by 3 bases and J by 7 bases; unmatched bases: 1. CDR3 sequence reads: CASSADRGEAFF. The CDR3 region has the DNA TGTGCCAGCAGCGCGGACAGGGGTGAAGCTTTCTTT.

This chain connects TRBV2 to TRBJ1-1; weak D call: TRBD1 (6 bases). V was shortened by 7 bases and J by 1 base, with 10 bases between the two germline ends. The CDR3 spans 13 residues. Germline V gives CDR1 SNHLY, CDR2 FYNNEI. The CDR3 sequence is CASTPGQNTEAFF. CDR3 DNA: TGTGCCAGCACTCCGGGACAGAACACTGAAGCTTTCTTT. The whole variable domain, filled in from reference TRBV2 and TRBJ1-1, reads EPEVTQTPSHQVTQMGQEVILRCVPISNHLYFYWYRQILGQKVEFLVSFYNNEISEKSEIFDDQFSVERPDGSNFTLKIRSTKLEDSAMYFCASTPGQNTEAFFGQGTRLTVV.

The chain has TRBV7-2 and TRBJ2-1; D is undetermined. Germline V gene lookup returns CDR1 SGHTA and CDR2 FQGNSA. Trimming removed 5 bases at V and 5 bases at J, with 7 bases between. The CDR3 extends over 12 amino acids. The CDR3 loop reads CASSPLNNEQFF. The CDR3, as DNA: TGTGCCAGCAGCCCACTAAACAATGAGCAGTTCTTC.

The chain recombines TRBV11-2 with TRBJ1-1; D call uncertain. The CDR3 runs to 13 residues. The V end lost 1 base, the J end lost 4 bases, and 7 bases lay between the germline ends. From germline, CDR1 is SGHAT and CDR2 FQNNGV. The CDR3 region is CASSLVGGTEAFF. CDR3 DNA sequence: TGTGCCAGCAGCTTAGTTGGAGGCACTGAAGCTTTCTTT.

In this sample, this clone turned up a few times. The junction and the germline gene differ at one end; a read error may be behind it. The rearrangement uses TRBV30 and TRBJ1-2, with D maybe TRBD1 (5 bases). The CDR3 is 12 residues long. Germline V CDR1 and CDR2: GTSNPN, SVGIG (reference sequence). The CDR3 DNA follows: TGTGCCTGGAGTGTACGTCGGACGGGGGGAAGCTTC. Translating it yields CAWSVRRTGGSF.

This rearrangement joins TRBV11-2 to TRBJ2-3; 7 positions agree with TRBD2. The V gene's germline CDR1 is SGHAT and CDR2 FQNNGV. This CDR3 has 15 amino acids. J lost 1 base, V lost 6 bases, and 7 bases had no gene match. The CDR3 region has the DNA TGTGCCAGCAGTCAGGGAGGGAGGGGCACAGATACGCAGTATTTT. It encodes CASSQGGRGTDTQYF. Full variable domain (remainder filled in from reference TRBV11-2 and TRBJ2-3): EAGVAQSPRYKIIEKRQSVAFWCNPISGHATLYWYQQILGQGPKLLIQFQNNGVVDDSQLPKDRFSAERLKGVDSTLKIQPAKLEDSAVYLCASSQGGRGTDTQYFGPGTRLTVL.

This sequence joins TRBV27 and TRBJ2-7; 11 bases are shared with TRBD2. The CDR3 is 13 residues long. Germline trimming cut 6 bases from V and 6 bases from J; bases unmatched to any gene: 4. The germline gives CDR1 MNHEY, CDR2 SMNVEV (reference sequence). This CDR3 is CASRLAGVAEQYF. The CDR3, as DNA: TGTGCCAGCAGACTAGCGGGAGTGGCCGAGCAGTACTTC.

V and J are TRBV6-5 and TRBJ1-6; D remains ambiguous. The V gene lost 8 bases and the J gene lost 8 bases, with 16 bases spanning the gap. CDR1 is MNHEY, CDR2 SVGAGI, per germline. This CDR3 has 14 residues. CDR3 nucleotides: TGTGCCAGCGCCCCAATCGCCCGAGATTCACCCCTCCACTTT. The encoded protein is CASAPIARDSPLHF.

V gene TRBV2 combines with J gene TRBJ1-6, with unresolved D. The CDR3 totals 15 residues. The germline V and J ends were trimmed by 6 bases and 7 bases, with 16 bases remaining between them. The germline V gene has CDR1 SNHLY and CDR2 FYNNEI. This chain's CDR3 is CASRDSGVPNSPLHF. DNA of the CDR3: TGTGCCAGCAGGGACTCGGGTGTACCAAATTCACCCCTCCACTTT.

Ten or more counts support this clone. This chain uses TRBV29-1 with TRBJ2-7, with D uncertain. From germline, CDR1 is SQVTM and CDR2 ANQGSEA. This CDR3 is 13 amino acids long. Trimming left V 4 bases short and J 2 bases short, with 12 bases between. CDR3 loop: CSVVQDSTYEQYF. The CDR3 DNA is TGCAGCGTTGTGCAGGATAGCACCTACGAGCAGTACTTC.

The chain is built from TRBV7-6 and TRBJ2-5; no definite D call. Deletions cut 5 bases from V and 1 base from J, with 5 bases between. The CDR3 length is 12 residues. Germline V gene sequence: CDR1 SGHVS, CDR2 FNYEAQ. The CDR3 loop is CASSRTQETQYF. Here the CDR3 DNA reads TGTGCCAGCAGCCGGACCCAAGAGACCCAGTACTTC.

The rearrangement uses TRBV5-1 and TRBJ1-2; D perhaps matches TRBD1 (6 bases). Germline V gives CDR1 SGHRS, CDR2 YFSETQ. The CDR3 is 13 residues long. V lost 4 bases to trimming and J lost 6 bases, with 13 bases between them. The CDR3 DNA sequence: TGCGCCAGCAGCCTGGGACAAGAGGATGGCTACACCTTC. Encoded protein: CASSLGQEDGYTF.

A single count supports this clone. The V and J genes are TRBV14 and TRBJ1-1; D is uncertain. Germline CDR1 reads SGHDN; CDR2 reads FVKESK. CDR3 length: 19 residues. Trimming shortened V by 2 bases and J by 0 bases, and 22 bases separated the two germline ends. CDR3 DNA: TGTGCCAGCAGCCAATATAAGGGCAGCTTGGTCGGATTGAACACTGAAGCTTTCTTT. It codes for CASSQYKGSLVGLNTEAFF.

V gene TRBV4-3 combines with J gene TRBJ2-7; tentative D call: TRBD1 (5 bases). Germline V gene sequence: CDR1 LGHNA, CDR2 YSLEER. Deletions cut 3 bases from V and 0 bases from J, with 9 bases between. The CDR3 runs 14 residues. CDR3 amino acids: CASSQTTVSYEQYF. The CDR3 DNA sequence: TGCGCCAGCAGCCAGACGACAGTCTCCTACGAGCAGTACTTC.

The V gene is TRBV7-2, the J gene TRBJ1-1; the match to TRBD1 covers 9 bases. The length of the CDR3 is 18 residues. In germline, CDR1 is SGHTA, CDR2 FQGNSA. With 5 bases clipped from V and 1 base from J, the junction kept 14 bases outside the gene matches. The CDR3 is CASSLTGTGRGTNTEAFF. Written as DNA, the CDR3 is TGTGCCAGCAGCCTTACCGGGACAGGGAGGGGGACGAACACTGAAGCTTTCTTT.

The chain couples TRBV11-2 to TRBJ2-7, with TRBD2 as a possible D gene (7 bases). This CDR3 is 15 amino acids long. The germline V gene has CDR1 SGHAT and CDR2 FQNNGV. The V and J ends lost 5 bases and 5 bases respectively, with 19 bases between them. DNA of the CDR3: TGTGCCAGCAGCCCCCGCGGGGGCGCAGCGCACGAGCAGTACTTC. Protein: CASSPRGGAAHEQYF.

The chain links TRBV29-1 to TRBJ1-1; D remains ambiguous. The germline gives CDR1 SQVTM, CDR2 ANQGSEA. V was pared by 6 bases and J by 0 bases, with 8 bases between. The CDR3 covers 12 residues. The CDR3, as DNA: TGCAGCGTCCAGAGAATGAACACTGAAGCTTTCTTT. Amino acid sequence: CSVQRMNTEAFF. The full variable domain, with the rest looked up from reference TRBV29-1 and TRBJ1-1, is SAVISQKPSRDICQRGTSLTIQCQVDSQVTMMFWYRQQPGQSLTLIATANQGSEATYESGFVIDKFPISRPNLTFSTLTVSNMSPEDSSIYLCSVQRMNTEAFFGQGTRLTVV.

CDR3 loop: CASSEPRGFTEAFF. In nucleotides, the CDR3 is TGTGCCAGCAGTGAGCCCAGGGGCTTTACTGAAGCTTTCTTT. This sequence joins TRBV6-1 and TRBJ1-1, with a tentative D call TRBD1 (6 bases). The CDR3 has 14 amino acids. CDR1 is MNHNS and CDR2 is SASEGT in the germline V gene. V shed 3 bases and J shed 5 bases, with 13 bases lying between them.

This chain links TRBV19 with TRBJ2-7; TRBD2 matches 9 bases. Germline V gene lookup returns CDR1 LNHDA and CDR2 SQIVND (reference sequence). CDR3 length: 15 residues. Losses at the gene ends were 4 bases for V and 4 bases for J; bases not matched to a gene: 8. CDR3 sequence (DNA): TGTGCCAGTAGTAGGGGAGCGGGAGGCTTGTACGAGCAGTACTTC. Translated, it gives CASSRGAGGLYEQYF.

The chain links TRBV7-2 to TRBJ1-3; D call uncertain. Germline assignment: CDR1 SGHTA and CDR2 FQGNSA. Trimming removed 1 base from V and 0 bases from J, with 13 bases in between. CDR3 size: 17 residues. The CDR3 loop is CASSLVSRPSSGNTIYF. The CDR3 DNA is TGTGCCAGCAGCTTAGTGAGCCGGCCGAGCTCTGGAAACACCATATATTTT. Full variable domain (outside the CDR3, taken from reference TRBV7-2 and TRBJ1-3): GAGVSQSPSNKVTEKGKDVELRCDPISGHTALYWYRQSLGQGLEFLIYFQGNSAPDKSGLPSDRFSAERTGGSVSTLTIQRTQQEDSAVYLCASSLVSRPSSGNTIYFGEGSWLTVV.